A selection of T cell receptor beta chains follows, all from one sample in a study of cytomegalovirus exposure and HLA in healthy donors. TCRdb keeps only in-frame clones here, not all; method: immunoSEQ multiplex PCR. This table has around 150,000 clones, about 76% appearing once. Material for sequencing was PBMCs. Source of these receptors: a female donor in good health and CMV-seronegative. CDR3s include the opening cysteine and the closing phenylalanine or tryptophan. D genes are given only for firm matches. Some rows mark clone size as missing; the rest say once, few, many or name a class of expanded clone.

V: TRBV19; D: NA; length: 16; size: NA; J: TRBJ2-3; CDR3: CASSIGAGAFTDTQYF; DNA: TGTGCCAGTAGTATAGGGGCAGGGGCTTTCACAGATACGCAGTATTTT
V: TRBV10-2; D: TRBD1; length: 16; size: NA; J: TRBJ1-5; CDR3: CASSEPTGVWDQPQHF; DNA: TGCGCCAGCAGTGAACCTACAGGGGTATGGGATCAGCCCCAGCATTTT
V: TRBV6-5; D: NA; length: 14; size: NA; J: TRBJ2-7; CDR3: CASSYSNRVYEQYF; DNA: TGTGCCAGCAGTTACTCGAATCGGGTCTACGAGCAGTACTTC
V: TRBV19; D: TRBD2; length: 13; size: NA; J: TRBJ2-1; CDR3: CASRLAGVNEQFF; DNA: TGTGCCAGTAGGCTAGCGGGGGTTAATGAGCAGTTCTTC
V: TRBV30; D: NA; length: 14; size: NA; J: TRBJ1-1; CDR3: CAWSVGRGGTEAFF; DNA: TGTGCCTGGAGTGTTGGCAGGGGTGGAACTGAAGCTTTCTTT
V: TRBV5-1; D: NA; length: 13; size: NA; J: TRBJ2-5; CDR3: CASSTSGGETQYF; DNA: TGCGCCAGCAGCACTTCAGGGGGGGAGACCCAGTACTTC
V: TRBV2; D: TRBD1; length: 15; size: NA; J: TRBJ1-5; CDR3: CASSVDRGLRQPQHF; DNA: TGTGCCAGCAGCGTCGACAGGGGTTTGAGGCAGCCCCAGCATTTT
V: TRBV11-2; D: NA; length: 13; size: NA; J: TRBJ2-7; CDR3: CASSLAGTYEQYF; DNA: TGTGCCAGCAGCTTAGCGGGGACCTACGAGCAGTACTTC
V: TRBV4-2; D: NA; length: 15; size: NA; J: TRBJ2-5; CDR3: CASSQGVQDQETQYF; DNA: TGTGCCAGCAGCCAAGGGGTGCAGGACCAAGAGACCCAGTACTTC
V: TRBV5-1; D: TRBD2; length: 18; size: NA; J: TRBJ2-3; CDR3: CASSSVSFSGGSTDTQYF; DNA: TGCGCCAGCAGCTCAGTATCATTTAGCGGGGGTAGCACAGATACGCAGTATTTT
V: TRBV5-6; D: NA; length: 15; size: NA; J: TRBJ1-6; CDR3: CASSYRSSYNSPLHF; DNA: TGTGCCAGCAGCTACAGGAGCTCCTATAATTCACCCCTCCACTTT
V: TRBV29-1; D: TRBD1; length: 14; size: NA; J: TRBJ2-3; CDR3: CSVSGTGSPDTQYF; DNA: TGCAGCGTGTCCGGGACAGGGAGCCCAGATACGCAGTATTTT
V: TRBV7-9; D: TRBD2; length: 14; size: NA; J: TRBJ2-3; CDR3: CASTRLAGSDTQYF; DNA: TGTGCCAGCACCCGACTAGCGGGATCAGATACGCAGTATTTT
V: TRBV19; D: TRBD1; length: 15; size: NA; J: TRBJ1-5; CDR3: CASSPGQGANQPQHF; DNA: TGTGCCAGTAGTCCCGGACAGGGTGCAAATCAGCCCCAGCATTTT
V: TRBV7-9; D: NA; length: 13; size: few; J: TRBJ1-4; CDR3: CASSPQGGEKLFF; DNA: TGTGCCAGCAGCCCCCAGGGAGGGGAAAAACTGTTTTTT
V: TRBV29-1; D: NA; length: 13; size: NA; J: TRBJ1-1; CDR3: CSALTGLNTEAFF; DNA: TGCAGCGCCCTTACGGGGTTGAACACTGAAGCTTTCTTT
V: TRBV5-6; D: NA; length: 16; size: NA; J: TRBJ1-5; CDR3: CASSLRSGVGNQPQHF; DNA: TGTGCCAGCAGCTTGAGGTCAGGGGTGGGCAATCAGCCCCAGCATTTT
V: TRBV30; D: TRBD1; length: 14; size: NA; J: TRBJ1-6; CDR3: CASKLGTGSSPLHF; DNA: TGTGCCTCGAAACTCGGGACAGGGAGTTCACCCCTCCACTTT
V: TRBV29-1; D: TRBD2; length: 19; size: once; J: TRBJ2-3; CDR3: CSVVAKGTSGRVGTDTQYF; DNA: TGCAGCGTTGTAGCGAAAGGGACTAGCGGGAGGGTCGGCACAGATACGCAGTATTTT
V: TRBV5-8; D: NA; length: 14; size: NA; J: TRBJ2-7; CDR3: CASSAARGRYEQYF; DNA: TGTGCCAGCAGCGCCGCAAGGGGCAGGTACGAGCAGTACTTC
V: TRBV11-3; D: NA; length: 15; size: NA; J: TRBJ2-3; CDR3: CASSRFGGGGDTQYF; DNA: TGTGCCAGCAGCCGCTTTGGAGGGGGGGGAGATACGCAGTATTTT
V: TRBV20-1; D: TRBD1; length: 11; size: few; J: TRBJ1-5; CDR3: CSAVRDRHQHF; DNA: TGCAGTGCTGTGAGGGACAGGCACCAGCATTTT
V: TRBV30; D: TRBD1; length: 13; size: once; J: TRBJ1-4; CDR3: CAWSGTGNEKLFF; DNA: TGTGCCTGGAGTGGGACAGGGAATGAAAAACTGTTTTTT
V: TRBV4-1; D: NA; length: 14; size: NA; J: TRBJ2-7; CDR3: CASSLRRTEYEQYF; DNA: TGCGCCAGCAGCCTAAGGAGGACGGAATACGAGCAGTACTTC
V: TRBV10-3; D: TRBD1; length: 14; size: NA; J: TRBJ1-5; CDR3: CAISATGEGEPQHF; DNA: TGTGCCATCAGTGCTACAGGGGAAGGCGAGCCCCAGCATTTT
V: TRBV5-1; D: TRBD1; length: 12; size: few; J: TRBJ1-1; CDR3: CASSLQGAEAFF; DNA: TGCGCCAGCAGCCTGCAGGGGGCTGAAGCTTTCTTT
V: TRBV5-1; D: NA; length: 15; size: NA; J: TRBJ1-6; CDR3: CASSLVPGAQSPLHF; DNA: TGCGCCAGCAGCTTGGTGCCAGGGGCACAGTCACCCCTCCACTTT
V: TRBV19; D: NA; length: 15; size: NA; J: TRBJ1-3; CDR3: CASTAYLGSGNTIYF; DNA: TGTGCCAGTACAGCGTATTTGGGCTCTGGAAACACCATATATTTT
V: TRBV18; D: NA; length: 15; size: NA; J: TRBJ1-5; CDR3: CASSPRGQLNQPQHF; DNA: TGTGCCAGCTCACCTCGCGGACAGCTTAATCAGCCCCAGCATTTT
V: TRBV6-1; D: TRBD1; length: 14; size: NA; J: TRBJ1-5; CDR3: CASSPRDRDQPQHF; DNA: TGTGCCAGCAGTCCACGGGACAGAGATCAGCCCCAGCATTTT
V: TRBV6-5; D: NA; length: 13; size: NA; J: TRBJ1-2; CDR3: CATSSGPTYGYTF; DNA: TGTGCCACCTCTTCAGGGCCTACTTATGGCTACACCTTC
V: TRBV7-9; D: TRBD1; length: 16; size: NA; J: TRBJ1-5; CDR3: CSSSPGQGRGNQPQHF; DNA: TGTTCCAGCAGCCCCGGACAGGGGAGAGGCAATCAGCCCCAGCATTTT
V: TRBV6-5; D: NA; length: 15; size: NA; J: TRBJ1-3; CDR3: CASSPWGEPGNTIYF; DNA: TGTGCCAGCTCCCCGTGGGGGGAGCCAGGAAACACCATATATTTT
V: TRBV7-9; D: NA; length: 14; size: NA; J: TRBJ2-2; CDR3: CASSWGRNTGELFF; DNA: TGTGCCAGCAGCTGGGGCCGGAACACCGGGGAGCTGTTTTTT
V: TRBV9; D: NA; length: 17; size: NA; J: TRBJ1-3; CDR3: CASSLTPGNTPGNTIYF; DNA: TGTGCCAGCAGCCTTACTCCAGGGAATACCCCTGGAAACACCATATATTTT
V: TRBV7-9; D: TRBD1; length: 15; size: NA; J: TRBJ2-7; CDR3: CASSLGDSLSYEQYF; DNA: TGTGCCAGCAGCTTAGGGGACAGCCTTTCCTACGAGCAGTACTTC
V: TRBV4-1; D: NA; length: 15; size: NA; J: TRBJ2-7; CDR3: CASSQDTGSRREQYF; DNA: TGCGCCAGCAGCCAAGATACGGGATCTCGGCGCGAGCAGTACTTC
V: TRBV15; D: NA; length: 13; size: NA; J: TRBJ2-3; CDR3: CATSRELPDTQYF; DNA: TGTGCCACCAGCAGAGAACTGCCAGATACGCAGTATTTT
V: TRBV5-1; D: NA; length: 15; size: NA; J: TRBJ1-1; CDR3: CASSSLTGRYTEAFF; DNA: TGCGCCAGCAGCTCACTGACAGGCAGGTACACTGAAGCTTTCTTT
V: TRBV5-1; D: NA; length: 14; size: NA; J: TRBJ1-4; CDR3: CASSLAGVAEKLFF; DNA: TGCGCCAGCAGCTTGGCAGGGGTGGCTGAAAAACTGTTTTTT
V: TRBV7-3; D: TRBD2; length: 15; size: NA; J: TRBJ2-1; CDR3: CASSLAGGTYNEQFF; DNA: TGTGCCAGCAGCTTAGCGGGAGGCACCTACAATGAGCAGTTCTTC
V: TRBV23-1; D: NA; length: 16; size: NA; J: TRBJ1-6; CDR3: CASSHGGPQQNSPLHF; DNA: TGCGCCAGCAGTCATGGGGGCCCGCAGCAGAATTCACCCCTCCACTTT
V: TRBV21-1; D: NA; length: 17; size: NA; J: TRBJ2-5; CDR3: CASSKGRNGGGQETQYF; DNA: TGTGCCAGCAGCAAAGGCAGGAACGGGGGTGGCCAAGAGACCCAGTACTTC
V: TRBV5-4; D: TRBD1; length: 17; size: NA; J: TRBJ2-7; CDR3: CASSFPGQGPITYEQYF; DNA: TGTGCCAGCAGCTTCCCGGGACAGGGGCCTATTACCTACGAGCAGTACTTC
V: TRBV7-2; D: TRBD2; length: 14; size: NA; J: TRBJ2-7; CDR3: CASSWTSGDYEQYF; DNA: TGTGCCAGCAGCTGGACTAGCGGGGACTACGAGCAGTACTTC
V: TRBV19; D: TRBD1; length: 15; size: NA; J: TRBJ1-5; CDR3: CASRMAGGVNQPQHF; DNA: TGTGCCAGTAGGATGGCAGGGGGCGTCAATCAGCCCCAGCATTTT
V: TRBV25-1; D: NA; length: 13; size: NA; J: TRBJ2-5; CDR3: CASSETPQETQYF; DNA: TGTGCCAGCAGTGAAACTCCCCAAGAGACCCAGTACTTC